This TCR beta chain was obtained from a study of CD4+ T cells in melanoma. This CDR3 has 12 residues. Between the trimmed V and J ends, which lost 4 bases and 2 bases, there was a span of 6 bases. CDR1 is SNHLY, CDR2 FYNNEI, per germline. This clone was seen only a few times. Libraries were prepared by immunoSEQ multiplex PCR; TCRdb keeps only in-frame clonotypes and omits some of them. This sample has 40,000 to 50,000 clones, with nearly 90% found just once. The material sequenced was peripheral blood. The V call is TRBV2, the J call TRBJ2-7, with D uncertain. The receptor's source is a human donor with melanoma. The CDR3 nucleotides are TGTGCCAGCAGTGTAACTACCTACGAGCAGTACTTC. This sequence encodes CASSVTTYEQYF.